The 15 T cell receptor beta chains presented below share a single source sample, sequenced in a study of T cell responses to AZD1222 COVID-19 vaccine. The table came from immunoSEQ multiplex PCR; TCRdb's copy has only in-frame clones and leaves some out. This sample has nearly 110,000 clones, with around 90% found just once. This sample comprised peripheral blood, obtained 28 days after the second AZD1222 dose. All receptors come from an adult who received the AZD1222 COVID-19 vaccine.

The chain uses TRBV3-1 (or the pseudogene TRBV3-2) and TRBJ2-5, with D unclear. The germline V gene has CDR1 LGHDT and CDR2 YNNKEL (reference sequence). The CDR3 extends over 16 amino acids. V dropped 0 bases and J dropped 5 bases, with 16 bases sitting between them. The CDR3 nucleotides read TGTGCCAGCAGCCAAGACTGGAGCGCCCTCGGCGAGACCCAGTACTTC. It codes for CASSQDWSALGETQYF.

The genes are TRBV7-9 and TRBJ1-2; D is unresolved. V gave up 7 bases and J gave up 5 bases, with 14 bases separating them. The CDR3 sequence is 13 residues long. Germline V gene lookup returns CDR1 SEHNR and CDR2 FQNEAQ (reference sequence). CDR3 in amino acids: CASNRKEQYGYTF. For the CDR3, the DNA is TGTGCCAGCAACCGAAAGGAACAGTATGGCTACACCTTC.

This clone has only one observation. This chain links TRBV11-3 with TRBJ2-2; D is uncertain. Germline V gene sequence: CDR1 SGHNT, CDR2 YENEEA. The CDR3 runs to 16 residues. Trimming left V 5 bases short and J 1 base short, with 14 bases between. CDR3 in DNA: TGTGCCAGCAGCCTAAGGTCAACGGGGAACACCGGGGAGCTGTTTTTT. Translated: CASSLRSTGNTGELFF.

This clone is a singleton in its sample. The chain carries TRBV19 and TRBJ2-7; tentative D call: TRBD2 (6 bases). The germline V gene encodes CDR1 LNHDA and CDR2 SQIVND (reference sequence). V gave up 5 bases and J gave up 0 bases, with 20 bases separating them. The CDR3 has 17 amino acids. CDR3 loop: CASSFSRNAGSSYEQYF. The CDR3 DNA follows: TGTGCCAGTAGTTTTTCCAGGAATGCGGGGAGCTCCTACGAGCAGTACTTC.

The CDR3 spells CASSQVPRGRGTQYF. CDR3 DNA: TGCGCCAGCAGCCAAGTTCCCCGGGGCCGCGGTACGCAGTATTTT. The chain carries TRBV4-3 and TRBJ2-3; perhaps D is TRBD1 or TRBD2 (5 bases each). Trimming shortened V by 1 base and J by 8 bases, and 16 bases separated the two germline ends. Germline values: CDR1 LGHNA, CDR2 YSLEER. The CDR3 extends over 15 amino acids.

This rearrangement joins TRBV9 to TRBJ2-3, with TRBD2 matching over 7 bases. The CDR3 covers 17 residues. The germline gives CDR1 SGDLS, CDR2 YYNGEE. Trimming removed 0 bases from V and 4 bases from J; junction bases left unmatched: 11. The CDR3 reads CASSVGRGGVVADTQYF. DNA of the CDR3: TGTGCCAGCAGCGTAGGAAGGGGAGGGGTGGTCGCAGATACGCAGTATTTT.

The rearrangement links TRBV6-5 to TRBJ1-6; TRBD1 matches at 7 bases. CDR1 and CDR2 from the germline V gene are MNHEY and SVGAGI. The CDR3 length is 14 residues. V shed 7 bases and J 7 bases; nucleotides not matched to a gene: 7. The CDR3 coding sequence is TGTGCCAGCAACCGGGACAGCATCAATTCACCCCTCCACTTT. Encoded protein: CASNRDSINSPLHF.

V gene TRBV29-1 combines with J gene TRBJ1-1; D perhaps matches TRBD1 (5 bases). The germline V gene has CDR1 SQVTM and CDR2 ANQGSEA. V lost 5 bases, J lost 3 bases, and 19 bases lay in between. CDR3 size: 15 residues. CDR3 nucleotide sequence: TGCAGCGTTAGAGGGGCCCGACAGTCCCACACTGAAGCTTTCTTT. Translated: CSVRGARQSHTEAFF.

The chain combines TRBV6-5 with TRBJ2-7, with D possibly matching TRBD2 (5 bases). The V gene lost 0 bases and the J gene lost 0 bases, with 9 bases spanning the gap. Germline V gene sequence: CDR1 MNHEY, CDR2 SVGAGI. The CDR3 has 15 residues. The chain's CDR3 is CASSYSLGDSYEQYF. CDR3 DNA: TGTGCCAGCAGTTACTCCCTCGGGGACTCCTACGAGCAGTACTTC.

The CDR3 DNA reads TGTGCCAGCAGCGGTACTAGCGGGGGAGCTAGCACAGATACGCAGTATTTT. Translated: CASSGTSGGASTDTQYF. The chain employs TRBV27 and TRBJ2-3; 11 bases map to TRBD2. The germline V gene encodes CDR1 MNHEY and CDR2 SMNVEV (reference sequence). This CDR3 is 17 amino acids long. V was clipped by 6 bases and J by 0 bases; unmatched bases: 8.

The chain uses TRBV14 and TRBJ1-6; TRBD1 is a possible D gene (6 bases). This CDR3 spans 16 amino acids. Trimming stripped 7 bases from V and 10 bases from J, with 23 bases between. Germline CDR1 SGHDN, CDR2 FVKESK. The CDR3 loop is CASKRDTNVPGSPLHF. The CDR3 DNA is TGTGCCAGCAAACGGGACACAAACGTCCCGGGCTCACCCCTCCACTTT.

This rearrangement joins TRBV3-1 (or the pseudogene TRBV3-2) to TRBJ2-5; TRBD1 matches at 7 bases. The CDR3 extends over 14 amino acids. Trimming took 2 bases from V and 2 from J; bases not matched to a gene: 2. Germline V gene sequence: CDR1 LGHDT, CDR2 YNNKEL (reference sequence). The CDR3 coding sequence is TGTGCCAGCAGCCAACGGACAGGTCAAGAGACCCAGTACTTC. This sequence encodes CASSQRTGQETQYF.

The chain combines TRBV5-8 with TRBJ2-3; TRBD2 might be the D (5 bases). With 4 bases removed from V and 1 base from J, the gap between germline ends came to 13 bases. This CDR3 contains 15 residues. Germline CDR1 and CDR2: SGHTS and YDEGEE. The CDR3 sequence: CASSPEGRGTDTQYF. The CDR3 DNA is TGTGCCAGCAGCCCCGAGGGCCGAGGCACAGATACGCAGTATTTT.

This chain links TRBV7-9 with TRBJ2-7, with a tentative D call TRBD2 (6 bases). Germline V gene data show CDR1 as SEHNR and CDR2 as FQNEAQ (reference sequence). Between the trimmed V and J ends, which lost 5 bases and 3 bases, there was a span of 14 bases. The CDR3 is 14 amino acids. The CDR3 sequence: CASSPREESYEQYF. The DNA for the CDR3 is TGTGCCAGCAGCCCGCGGGAAGAGAGCTACGAGCAGTACTTC.

This clone appeared once. The chain joins TRBV29-1 to TRBJ2-7; 7 positions match TRBD1. The CDR3 contains 13 residues. The V gene's germline CDR1 is SQVTM and CDR2 ANQGSEA. J lost 2 bases, V lost 7 bases, and 8 bases had no gene match. Here the CDR3 reads CSAGSTGTYEQYF. For the CDR3, the DNA is TGCAGCGCCGGATCGACAGGGACCTACGAGCAGTACTTC.